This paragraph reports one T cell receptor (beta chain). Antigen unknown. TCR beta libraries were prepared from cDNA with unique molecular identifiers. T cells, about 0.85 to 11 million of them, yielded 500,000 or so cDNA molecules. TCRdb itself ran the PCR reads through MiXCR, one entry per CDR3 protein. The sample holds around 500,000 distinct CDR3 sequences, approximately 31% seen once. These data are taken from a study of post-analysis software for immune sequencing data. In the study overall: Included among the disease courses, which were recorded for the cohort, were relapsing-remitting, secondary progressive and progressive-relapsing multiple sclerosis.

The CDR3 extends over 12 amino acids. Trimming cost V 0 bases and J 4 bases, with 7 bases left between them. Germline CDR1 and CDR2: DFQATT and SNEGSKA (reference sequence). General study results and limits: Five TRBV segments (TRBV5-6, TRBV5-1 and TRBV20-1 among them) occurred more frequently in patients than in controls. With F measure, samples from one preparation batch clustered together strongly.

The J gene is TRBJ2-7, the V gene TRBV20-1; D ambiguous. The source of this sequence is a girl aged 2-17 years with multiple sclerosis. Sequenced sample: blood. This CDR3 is CSAREGAYEQYF. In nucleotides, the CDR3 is TGCAGTGCTAGAGAGGGTGCATACGAGCAGTACTTC.